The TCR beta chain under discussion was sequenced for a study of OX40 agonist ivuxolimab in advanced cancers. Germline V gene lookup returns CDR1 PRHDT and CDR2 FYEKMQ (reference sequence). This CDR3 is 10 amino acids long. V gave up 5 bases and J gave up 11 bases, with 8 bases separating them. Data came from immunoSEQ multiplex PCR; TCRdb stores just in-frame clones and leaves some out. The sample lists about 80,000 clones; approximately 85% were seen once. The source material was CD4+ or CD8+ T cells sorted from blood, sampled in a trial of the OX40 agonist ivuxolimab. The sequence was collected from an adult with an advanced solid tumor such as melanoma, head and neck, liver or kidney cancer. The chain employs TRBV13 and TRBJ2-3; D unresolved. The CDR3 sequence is CASSPVGQYF. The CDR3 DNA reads TGTGCCAGCAGCCCCGTTGGGCAGTATTTT. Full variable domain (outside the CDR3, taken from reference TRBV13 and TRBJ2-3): AAGVIQSPRHLIKEKRETATLKCYPIPRHDTVYWYQQGPGQDPQFLISFYEKMQSDKGSIPDRFSAQQFSDYHSELNMSSLELGDSALYFCASSPVGQYFGPGTRLTVL.